The sequence of this T cell receptor beta chain was determined in a study of shared clonotypes between healthy human individuals. This CDR3 spans 15 amino acids. Trimming left V 1 base short and J 4 bases short, with 11 bases between. CDR1 is LNHDA and CDR2 is SQIVND in the germline V gene (reference sequence). Libraries were prepared by immunoSEQ multiplex PCR; TCRdb keeps only in-frame clonotypes and omits some of them. The table includes some 1,600,000 clones, approximately 98% detected once. About this clone: Its target is unknown. The identical CDR3 is also encoded by other nucleotide sequences in the sample.

Study results and caveats: Several donors had 4% to 6.5% of their naive CD4 clonotypes in common. Non-shared clonotypes showed lower generation probabilities than clonotypes common to all four donors.

The sample was naive CD4+ T cells sorted from blood. Subset defined: CD45RA+ positively selected. The clonotype was recovered from a man aged 25-45 years in good health. The chain carries TRBV19 and TRBJ2-1; D is perhaps TRBD2 (6 bases). CDR3 protein: CASSIGWDSYNEQFF. The CDR3, as DNA: TGTGCCAGTAGTATAGGATGGGACTCTTACAATGAGCAGTTCTTC.